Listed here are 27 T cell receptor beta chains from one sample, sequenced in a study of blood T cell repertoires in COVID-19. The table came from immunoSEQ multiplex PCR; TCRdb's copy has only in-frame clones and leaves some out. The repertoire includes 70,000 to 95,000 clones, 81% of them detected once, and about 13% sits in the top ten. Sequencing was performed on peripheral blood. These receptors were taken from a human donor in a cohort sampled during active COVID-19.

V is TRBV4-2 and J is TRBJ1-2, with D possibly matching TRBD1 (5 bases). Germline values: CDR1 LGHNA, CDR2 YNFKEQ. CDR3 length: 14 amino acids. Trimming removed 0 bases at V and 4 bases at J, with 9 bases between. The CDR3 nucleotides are TGTGCCAGCAGCCAAGAATCCCAGGGCTATGGCTACACCTTC. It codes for CASSQESQGYGYTF.

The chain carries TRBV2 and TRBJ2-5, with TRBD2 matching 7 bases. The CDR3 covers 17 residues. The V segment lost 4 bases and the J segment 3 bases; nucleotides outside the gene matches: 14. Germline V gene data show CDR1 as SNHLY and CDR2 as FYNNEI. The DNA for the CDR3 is TGTGCCAGCAGTGGCCCCCGGGGAGGGGCTATTAAAGAGACCCAGTACTTC. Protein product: CASSGPRGGAIKETQYF.

The CDR3 sequence: CASSLDPGFNTEAFF. In DNA form, the CDR3 reads TGTGCCAGCAGCTTAGATCCAGGGTTTAACACTGAAGCTTTCTTT. The chain combines TRBV7-9 with TRBJ1-1, with D possibly TRBD1 on 5 matching bases. CDR3 length equals 15 residues. With 1 base removed from V and 2 bases from J, the gap between germline ends came to 11 bases. Germline V gene lookup returns CDR1 SEHNR and CDR2 FQNEAQ (reference sequence).

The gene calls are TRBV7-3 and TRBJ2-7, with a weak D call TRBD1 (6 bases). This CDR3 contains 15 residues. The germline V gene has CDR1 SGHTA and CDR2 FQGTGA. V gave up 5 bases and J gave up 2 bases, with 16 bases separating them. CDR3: CASSDLLGGPYEQYF. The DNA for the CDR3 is TGTGCCAGCAGCGATTTGCTAGGGGGACCCTACGAGCAGTACTTC.

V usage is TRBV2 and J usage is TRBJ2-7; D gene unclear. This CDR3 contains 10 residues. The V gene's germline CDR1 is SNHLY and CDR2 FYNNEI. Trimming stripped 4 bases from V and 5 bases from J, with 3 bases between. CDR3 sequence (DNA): TGTGCCAGCAGTGCTCACGAGCAGTACTTC. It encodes CASSAHEQYF.

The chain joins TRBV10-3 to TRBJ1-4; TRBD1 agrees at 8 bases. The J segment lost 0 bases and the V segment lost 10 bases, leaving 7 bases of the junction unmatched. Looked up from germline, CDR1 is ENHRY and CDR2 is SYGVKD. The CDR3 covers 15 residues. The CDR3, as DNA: TGTGCCACCGCGACAGGGGTTGCAACTAATGAAAAACTGTTTTTT. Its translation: CATATGVATNEKLFF.

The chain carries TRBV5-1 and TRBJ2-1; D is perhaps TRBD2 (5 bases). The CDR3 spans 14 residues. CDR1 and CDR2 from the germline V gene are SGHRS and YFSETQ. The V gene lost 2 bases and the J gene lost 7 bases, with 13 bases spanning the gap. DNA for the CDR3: TGCGCCAGCAGCTTTTTTACTAGTTCGAATGAGCAGTTCTTC. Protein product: CASSFFTSSNEQFF. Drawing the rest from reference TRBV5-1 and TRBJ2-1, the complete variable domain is KAGVTQTPRYLIKTRGQQVTLSCSPISGHRSVSWYQQTPGQGLQFLFEYFSETQRNKGNFPGRFSGRQFSNSRSEMNVSTLELGDSALYLCASSFFTSSNEQFFGPGTRLTVL.

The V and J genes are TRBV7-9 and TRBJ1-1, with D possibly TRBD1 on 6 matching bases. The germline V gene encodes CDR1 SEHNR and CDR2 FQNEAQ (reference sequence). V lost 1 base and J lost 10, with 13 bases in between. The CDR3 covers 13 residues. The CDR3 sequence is CASSLEGVGTAFF. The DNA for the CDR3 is TGTGCCAGCAGCTTAGAGGGGGTAGGAACAGCTTTCTTT. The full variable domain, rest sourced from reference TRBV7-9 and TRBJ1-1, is DTGVSQNPRHKITKRGQNVTFRCDPISEHNRLYWYRQTLGQGPEFLTYFQNEAQLEKSRLLSDRFSAERPKGSFSTLEIQRTEQGDSAMYLCASSLEGVGTAFFGQGTRLTVV.

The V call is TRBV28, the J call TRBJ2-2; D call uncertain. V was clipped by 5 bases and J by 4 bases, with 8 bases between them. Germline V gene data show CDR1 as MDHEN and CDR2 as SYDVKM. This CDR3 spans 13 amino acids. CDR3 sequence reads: CASSTTTTGELFF. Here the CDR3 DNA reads TGTGCCAGCAGTACTACAACCACCGGGGAGCTGTTTTTT.

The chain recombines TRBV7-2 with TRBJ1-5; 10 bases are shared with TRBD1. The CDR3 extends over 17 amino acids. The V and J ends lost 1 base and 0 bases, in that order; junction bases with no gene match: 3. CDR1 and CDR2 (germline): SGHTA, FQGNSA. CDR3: CASSLVDRGYSNQPQHF. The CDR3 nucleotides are TGTGCCAGCAGCTTAGTGGACAGGGGGTATAGCAATCAGCCCCAGCATTTT.

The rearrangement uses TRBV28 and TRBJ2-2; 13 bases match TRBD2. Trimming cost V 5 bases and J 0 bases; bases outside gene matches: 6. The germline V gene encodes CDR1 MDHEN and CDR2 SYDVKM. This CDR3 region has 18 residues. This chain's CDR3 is CASSPPGLAGANTGELFF. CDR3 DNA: TGTGCCAGCAGTCCCCCCGGACTAGCGGGGGCGAACACCGGGGAGCTGTTTTTT.

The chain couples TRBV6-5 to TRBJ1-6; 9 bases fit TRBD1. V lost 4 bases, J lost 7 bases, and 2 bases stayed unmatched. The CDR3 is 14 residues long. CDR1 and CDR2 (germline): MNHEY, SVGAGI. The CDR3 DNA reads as TGTGCCAGCAGTTCACAGGGGGCGAATTCACCCCTCCACTTT. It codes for CASSSQGANSPLHF.

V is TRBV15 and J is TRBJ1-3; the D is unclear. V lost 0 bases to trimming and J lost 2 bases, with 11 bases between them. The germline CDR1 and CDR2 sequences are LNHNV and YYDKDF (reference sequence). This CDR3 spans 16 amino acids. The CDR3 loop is CATSRDHGGTGNTIYF. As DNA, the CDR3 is TGTGCCACCAGCAGAGATCACGGCGGCACTGGAAACACCATATATTTT.

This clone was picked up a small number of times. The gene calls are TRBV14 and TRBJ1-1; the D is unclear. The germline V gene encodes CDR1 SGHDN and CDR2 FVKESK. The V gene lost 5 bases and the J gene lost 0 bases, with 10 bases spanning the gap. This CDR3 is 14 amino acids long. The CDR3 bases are TGTGCCAGCAGCTATGCCGGTTTGAACACTGAAGCTTTCTTT. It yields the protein CASSYAGLNTEAFF. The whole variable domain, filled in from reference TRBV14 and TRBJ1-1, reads EAGVTQFPSHSVIEKGQTVTLRCDPISGHDNLYWYRRVMGKEIKFLLHFVKESKQDESGMPNNRFLAERTGGTYSTLKVQPAELEDSGVYFCASSYAGLNTEAFFGQGTRLTVV.

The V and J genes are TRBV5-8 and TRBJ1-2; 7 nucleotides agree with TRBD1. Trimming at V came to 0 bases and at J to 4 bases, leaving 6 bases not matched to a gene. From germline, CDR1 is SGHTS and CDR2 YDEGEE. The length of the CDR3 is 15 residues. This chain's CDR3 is CASSLGSGGPYGYTF. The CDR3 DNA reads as TGTGCCAGCAGCTTGGGGTCAGGGGGTCCCTATGGCTACACCTTC.

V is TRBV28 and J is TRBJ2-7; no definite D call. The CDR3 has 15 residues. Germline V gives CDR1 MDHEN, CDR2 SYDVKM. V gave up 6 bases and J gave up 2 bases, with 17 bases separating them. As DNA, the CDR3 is TGTGCCAGCAGCTACCGGCGGCTACGACCCTACGAGCAGTACTTC. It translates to CASSYRRLRPYEQYF. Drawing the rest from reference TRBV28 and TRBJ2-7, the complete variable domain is DVKVTQSSRYLVKRTGEKVFLECVQDMDHENMFWYRQDPGLGLRLIYFSYDVKMKEKGDIPEGYSVSREKKERFSLILESASTNQTSMYLCASSYRRLRPYEQYFGPGTRLTVT.

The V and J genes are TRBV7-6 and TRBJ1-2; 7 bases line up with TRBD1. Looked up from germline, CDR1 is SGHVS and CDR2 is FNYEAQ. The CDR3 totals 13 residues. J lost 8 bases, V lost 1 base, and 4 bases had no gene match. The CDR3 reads CASSLGQGSGYTF. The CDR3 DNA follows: TGTGCCAGCAGCTTAGGACAGGGAAGCGGCTACACCTTC.

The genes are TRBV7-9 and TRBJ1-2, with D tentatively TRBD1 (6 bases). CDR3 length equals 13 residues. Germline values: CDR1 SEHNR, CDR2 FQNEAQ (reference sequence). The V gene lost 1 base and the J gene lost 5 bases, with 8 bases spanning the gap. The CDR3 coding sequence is TGTGCCAGCAGCTTAGGGACAGCATATGGCTACACCTTC. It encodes CASSLGTAYGYTF.

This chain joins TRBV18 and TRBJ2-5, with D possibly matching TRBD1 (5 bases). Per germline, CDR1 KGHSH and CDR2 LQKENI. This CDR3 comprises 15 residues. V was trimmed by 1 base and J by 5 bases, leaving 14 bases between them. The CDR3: CASSPLTGSGETQYF. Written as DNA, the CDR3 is TGTGCCAGCTCACCACTAACAGGATCAGGGGAGACCCAGTACTTC.

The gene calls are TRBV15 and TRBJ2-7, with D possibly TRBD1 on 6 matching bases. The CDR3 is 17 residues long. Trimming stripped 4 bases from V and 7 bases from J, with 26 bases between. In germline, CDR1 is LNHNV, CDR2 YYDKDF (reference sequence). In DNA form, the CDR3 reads TGTGCCACCAGCACCCGCTACCCGACAGATCCAAGGGGGGAGCAGTACTTC. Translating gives CATSTRYPTDPRGEQYF.

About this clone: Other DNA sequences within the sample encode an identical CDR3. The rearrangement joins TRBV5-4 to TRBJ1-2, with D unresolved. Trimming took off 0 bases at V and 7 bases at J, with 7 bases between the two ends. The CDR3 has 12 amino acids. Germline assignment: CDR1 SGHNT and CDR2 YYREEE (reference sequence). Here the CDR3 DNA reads TGTGCCAGCAGCTTGGGGGCCGGTGGCTACACCTTC. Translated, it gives CASSLGAGGYTF.

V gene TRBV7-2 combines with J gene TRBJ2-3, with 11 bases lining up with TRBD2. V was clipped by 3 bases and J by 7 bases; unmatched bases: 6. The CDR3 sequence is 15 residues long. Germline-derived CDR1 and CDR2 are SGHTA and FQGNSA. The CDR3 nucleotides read TGTGCCAGCAGCTTGAGGCTAGCGGGGGGATATACGCAGTATTTT. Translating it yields CASSLRLAGGYTQYF.

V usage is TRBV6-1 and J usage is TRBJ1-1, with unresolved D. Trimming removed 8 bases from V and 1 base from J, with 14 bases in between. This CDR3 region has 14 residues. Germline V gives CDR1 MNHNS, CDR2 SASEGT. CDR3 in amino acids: CASVRSTGNTEAFF. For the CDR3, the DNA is TGTGCCAGCGTTAGGAGCACGGGGAACACTGAAGCTTTCTTT.

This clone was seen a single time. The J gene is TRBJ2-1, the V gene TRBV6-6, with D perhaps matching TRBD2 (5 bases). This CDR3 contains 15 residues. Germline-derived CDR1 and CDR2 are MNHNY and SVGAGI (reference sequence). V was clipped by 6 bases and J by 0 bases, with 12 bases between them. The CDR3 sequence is CASSTQRSSYNEQFF. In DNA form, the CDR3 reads TGTGCCAGCAGCACCCAGCGGAGCTCCTACAATGAGCAGTTCTTC.

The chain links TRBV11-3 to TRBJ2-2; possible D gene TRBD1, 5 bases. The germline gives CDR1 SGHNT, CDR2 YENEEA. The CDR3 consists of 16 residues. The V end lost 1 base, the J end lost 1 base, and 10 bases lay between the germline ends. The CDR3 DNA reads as TGTGCCAGCAGCTTAGGTGGCAGGGAGAACACCGGGGAGCTGTTTTTT. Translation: CASSLGGRENTGELFF.

The CDR3 nucleotides read TGTGCCAGCAGTTTAGACCTAGTCCAAGAGACCCAGTACTTC. As protein: CASSLDLVQETQYF. V is TRBV6-5 and J is TRBJ2-5; D not resolved. Looked up from germline, CDR1 is MNHEY and CDR2 is SVGAGI. The CDR3 contains 14 residues. V lost 4 bases to trimming and J lost 1 base, with 10 bases between them.

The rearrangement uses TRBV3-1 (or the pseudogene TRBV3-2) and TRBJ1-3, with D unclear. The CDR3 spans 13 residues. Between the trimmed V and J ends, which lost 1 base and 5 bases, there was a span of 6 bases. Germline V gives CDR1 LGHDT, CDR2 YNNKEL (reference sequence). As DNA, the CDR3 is TGTGCCAGCAGCCAAGGGAGGCGAAACACCATATATTTT. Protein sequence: CASSQGRRNTIYF.